These 30 T cell receptor beta chains were all obtained from the same sample, sequenced in a study of control samples from healthy donors and cancer patients. Here immunoSEQ multiplex PCR was the method, and the copy in TCRdb shows in-frame clones only, minus some. Here the sample spans just under 75,000 clones, more than 85% being singletons. Sample: blood. These receptors were taken from a woman in her forties or fifties in good health.

In DNA, the CDR3 is TGTGCCAGCAGCGTCGGGCTCAACTCTGGGGCCAACGTCCTGACTTTC. Translating it yields CASSVGLNSGANVLTF. The chain is built from TRBV9 and TRBJ2-6; no clear D gene. CDR1 and CDR2 from the germline V gene are SGDLS and YYNGEE. There are 16 residues in the CDR3. The ends were cut back, 2 bases at V and 0 bases at J, with 9 bases in the middle.

The CDR3 nucleotides are TGTGCCAGCAGTTACCAACGGGGCGGGGGACACAATGAGCAGTTCTTC. The encoded protein is CASSYQRGGGHNEQFF. This chain uses TRBV6-6 with TRBJ2-1; the match to TRBD2 covers 7 bases. The trim removed 2 bases at V and 5 bases at J, leaving 9 bases unmatched. The V gene's germline CDR1 is MNHNY and CDR2 SVGAGI (reference sequence). The CDR3 covers 16 residues.

The chain joins TRBV12-5 to TRBJ2-5, with D possibly TRBD2 on 7 matching bases. The V end lost 5 bases, the J end lost 4 bases, and 14 bases lay between the germline ends. The germline V gene encodes CDR1 LGHNT and CDR2 FRNRAP. The CDR3 length is 14 residues. The CDR3 DNA is TGTGCTAGTGGTCCCGGGGGAGGGGGAGAGACCCAGTACTTC. This gives the protein CASGPGGGGETQYF.

This rearrangement joins TRBV5-1 to TRBJ2-1; D unclear. Trimming shortened V by 6 bases and J by 4 bases, and 11 bases separated the two germline ends. CDR1 and CDR2 from the germline V gene are SGHRS and YFSETQ. This CDR3 has 13 amino acids. Written as DNA, the CDR3 is TGCGCCAGCATGAATGGGGATTACAATGAGCAGTTCTTC. Amino acids: CASMNGDYNEQFF.

This rearrangement joins TRBV5-1 to TRBJ1-5; weak D call: TRBD1 (5 bases). V lost 4 bases to trimming and J lost 0 bases, with 14 bases between them. The CDR3 has 16 amino acids. Germline V gives CDR1 SGHRS, CDR2 YFSETQ. This CDR3 is CASSIRDGGSNQPQHF. CDR3 coding DNA: TGCGCCAGCAGCATCAGGGACGGAGGTAGCAATCAGCCCCAGCATTTT.

This clone qualifies as medium-sized. This chain connects TRBV4-1 to TRBJ2-2, with 8 bases identical to TRBD1. The germline V gene encodes CDR1 MGHRA and CDR2 YSYEKL. The CDR3 contains 18 residues. V shed 0 bases, J shed 3 bases, and the junction held 9 bases outside the gene matches. The CDR3, as DNA: TGCGCCAGCAGCCAAGATGGGCCGGGACAGGACTACACCGGGGAGCTGTTTTTT. Amino acid sequence: CASSQDGPGQDYTGELFF.

The V call is TRBV19, the J call TRBJ1-2; TRBD1 aligns across 8 bases. In germline, CDR1 is LNHDA, CDR2 SQIVND (reference sequence). There are 15 residues in the CDR3. J gave up 4 bases and V 3 bases, and 7 bases lay outside the gene matches. The CDR3 nucleotides are TGTGCCAGTAGTATCGGGCAGGGGGCGAGCTATGGCTACACCTTC. This translates into CASSIGQGASYGYTF.

The rearrangement links TRBV27 to TRBJ2-7, with 9 positions matching TRBD2. Per the germline V gene, CDR1 is MNHEY and CDR2 is SMNVEV (reference sequence). The CDR3 has 19 amino acids. V lost 8 bases, J lost 5 bases, and 25 bases stayed unmatched. CDR3 amino acids: CASSPRVRREGQVVDEQYF. DNA for the CDR3: TGTGCCAGCTCCCCTCGTGTCAGGCGGGAGGGCCAGGTGGTCGACGAGCAGTACTTC.

This clone turned up a few times. The rearrangement links TRBV5-1 to TRBJ2-5; a possible D gene is TRBD2 (5 bases). The CDR3 runs to 14 residues. CDR1 SGHRS and CDR2 YFSETQ come from the germline V gene. V lost 0 bases, J lost 3 bases, and 9 bases lay in between. The chain's CDR3 is CASSLDPGKETQYF. The DNA for the CDR3 is TGCGCCAGCAGCTTGGATCCCGGGAAAGAGACCCAGTACTTC.

This chain links TRBV7-9 with TRBJ2-1; 7 bases fit TRBD2. The CDR3 extends over 13 amino acids. Trimming at V came to 1 base and at J to 9 bases, leaving 3 bases not matched to a gene. The germline gives CDR1 SEHNR, CDR2 FQNEAQ (reference sequence). In DNA, the CDR3 is TGTGCCAGCAGCTTAGGGACTAGTGGTGAGCAGTTCTTC. Amino acid sequence: CASSLGTSGEQFF.

The V gene is TRBV4-1, the J gene TRBJ2-7; weak D call: TRBD2 (5 bases). V lost 1 base to trimming and J lost 2 bases, with 9 bases between them. In germline, CDR1 is MGHRA, CDR2 YSYEKL. The CDR3 is 14 residues long. CDR3 region: CASSQVAFAYEQYF. DNA of the CDR3: TGCGCCAGCAGCCAAGTAGCGTTTGCCTACGAGCAGTACTTC.

The chain employs TRBV15 and TRBJ2-7; tentatively, D is TRBD2 (7 bases). With 0 bases removed from V and 4 bases from J, the gap between germline ends came to 13 bases. The CDR3 sequence is 15 residues long. In germline, CDR1 is LNHNV, CDR2 YYDKDF (reference sequence). CDR3 residues: CATSRDPGGDYEQYF. The CDR3 DNA sequence: TGTGCCACCAGCAGAGATCCGGGGGGCGATTACGAGCAGTACTTC.

The chain links TRBV7-2 to TRBJ2-1; D call uncertain. Germline CDR1 reads SGHTA; CDR2 reads FQGNSA. The CDR3 runs to 13 residues. V was cut by 0 bases and J by 5 bases, with 5 bases left in between. The CDR3 DNA is TGTGCCAGCAGCTTAGCCAAAAACAATGAGCAGTTCTTC. Protein: CASSLAKNNEQFF.

The chain has TRBV6-5 and TRBJ2-5, with D possibly being TRBD2 (5 bases). The CDR3 loop spans 12 amino acids. V was pared by 6 bases and J by 4 bases, with 9 bases between. Germline values: CDR1 MNHEY, CDR2 SVGAGI. The CDR3 nucleotides read TGTGCCAGCAGACTCCGGGGAGAGACCCAGTACTTC. Translation gives CASRLRGETQYF.

In nucleotides, the CDR3 is TGTGCCAGTAGTAAAGTTTTTGGCCCTAGTTATGAGCAGTTCTTC. Residues: CASSKVFGPSYEQFF. The gene calls are TRBV19 and TRBJ2-1; D is unclear. Trimming cost V 4 bases and J 8 bases, with 18 bases left between them. This CDR3 region has 15 residues. Germline CDR1 is LNHDA and CDR2 is SQIVND (reference sequence).

The count of this clone is one. The J gene is TRBJ1-6, the V gene TRBV27, with D uncertain. CDR3 size: 12 residues. Trimming removed 3 bases at V and 10 bases at J, with 7 bases between. Germline CDR1 is MNHEY and CDR2 is SMNVEV (reference sequence). CDR3 amino acids: CASSFVRSPLHF. The CDR3 DNA reads TGTGCCAGCAGTTTCGTTCGATCACCCCTCCACTTT.

The chain couples TRBV28 to TRBJ2-7; 8 nucleotides match TRBD2. The germline CDR1 and CDR2 sequences are MDHEN and SYDVKM. CDR3 length equals 14 residues. With V trimmed by 8 bases and J by 2 bases, 8 bases remained unmatched. CDR3: CASGSLGLAYEQYF. The CDR3 DNA sequence: TGTGCCAGCGGGTCCTTGGGACTAGCCTACGAGCAGTACTTC.

The genes are TRBV7-3 and TRBJ1-6; a weak D match, TRBD1 (5 bases). The CDR3 runs 14 residues. Germline-derived CDR1 and CDR2 are SGHTA and FQGTGA. Trimming cost V 5 bases and J 10 bases, with 15 bases left between them. The CDR3: CASSLSSGGSPLHF. CDR3 nucleotides: TGTGCCAGCAGCCTCTCGTCGGGGGGATCACCCCTCCACTTT.

The table lists this clone with a few counts. V is TRBV6-6 and J is TRBJ2-3; no definite D call. Trimming cost V 5 bases and J 4 bases, with 10 bases left between them. This CDR3 spans 13 amino acids. Germline V gene lookup returns CDR1 MNHNY and CDR2 SVGAGI (reference sequence). The CDR3 sequence is CASSNTGADTQYF. The CDR3, as DNA: TGTGCCAGCAGTAATACCGGCGCAGATACGCAGTATTTT.

The chain employs TRBV29-1 and TRBJ1-1; the match to TRBD1 covers 10 bases. CDR1 SQVTM and CDR2 ANQGSEA come from the germline V gene. The CDR3 spans 12 residues. V shed 4 bases and J 12 bases; nucleotides not matched to a gene: 8. CDR3 amino acids: CSVALDRGKTFF. Written as DNA, the CDR3 is TGCAGCGTTGCGTTGGACAGGGGGAAGACTTTCTTT.

The J gene is TRBJ2-2, the V gene TRBV24-1, with a possible D match to TRBD1 (5 bases). The CDR3 length is 15 residues. V lost 1 base, J lost 4 bases, and 9 bases lay in between. From germline, CDR1 is KGHDR and CDR2 SFDVKD. The CDR3 reads CATSDFQGSTGELFF. Written as DNA, the CDR3 is TGTGCCACCAGTGATTTTCAGGGAAGCACCGGGGAGCTGTTTTTT.

The rearrangement uses TRBV10-3 and TRBJ1-5; the D gene is possibly TRBD1 (6 bases). V lost 8 bases and J lost 7, with 12 bases in between. The germline CDR1 and CDR2 sequences are ENHRY and SYGVKD. CDR3 length equals 12 residues. The chain's CDR3 is CAIASQGQPQHF. The CDR3 DNA reads as TGTGCCATCGCGAGTCAGGGGCAGCCCCAGCATTTT.

This chain connects TRBV5-1 to TRBJ1-2, with TRBD1 matching 8 bases. CDR3 length: 14 residues. Trimming at V came to 4 bases and at J to 6 bases, leaving 8 bases not matched to a gene. Germline assignment: CDR1 SGHRS and CDR2 YFSETQ. CDR3 amino acids: CASSLGTGGDGYTF. The CDR3 DNA follows: TGCGCCAGCAGCCTTGGCACAGGGGGAGATGGCTACACCTTC.

V and J are TRBV5-4 and TRBJ2-7, with TRBD2 identical over 8 bases. The CDR3 sequence is 18 residues long. With V trimmed by 0 bases and J by 2 bases, 13 bases remained unmatched. Germline values: CDR1 SGHNT, CDR2 YYREEE (reference sequence). The CDR3 DNA is TGTGCCAGCAGCTTGGGTCGGCTAGTAGCGGGAATTACCTACGAGCAGTACTTC. Residues: CASSLGRLVAGITYEQYF.

The chain recombines TRBV6-5 with TRBJ2-7; TRBD1 agrees at 9 bases. J gave up 3 bases and V 4 bases, and 4 bases lay outside the gene matches. The CDR3 contains 14 residues. Germline V gene data show CDR1 as MNHEY and CDR2 as SVGAGI. In DNA form, the CDR3 reads TGTGCCAGCAGTTTCCGGGACAGGGACTACGAGCAGTACTTC. Amino acid sequence: CASSFRDRDYEQYF.

This chain connects TRBV5-1 to TRBJ2-1; 10 bases agree with TRBD1. The CDR3 is 15 residues long. Trimming at V came to 0 bases and at J to 8 bases, leaving 5 bases not matched to a gene. The V gene's germline CDR1 is SGHRS and CDR2 YFSETQ. The CDR3 DNA is TGCGCCAGCAGCTTGGAGGGACAGGGGTTATATGAGCAGTTCTTC. It yields the protein CASSLEGQGLYEQFF.

The genes are TRBV11-2 and TRBJ2-1; D possibly corresponds to TRBD2 (5 bases). The V end lost 0 bases, the J end lost 11 bases, and 17 bases lay between the germline ends. Germline V gene data show CDR1 as SGHAT and CDR2 as FQNNGV. The CDR3 has 15 amino acids. CDR3 in amino acids: CASSLDYTSRLKQFF. CDR3 DNA: TGTGCCAGCAGCTTAGATTATACTAGTCGACTAAAGCAGTTCTTC. Full variable domain (remainder filled in from reference TRBV11-2 and TRBJ2-1): EAGVAQSPRYKIIEKRQSVAFWCNPISGHATLYWYQQILGQGPKLLIQFQNNGVVDDSQLPKDRFSAERLKGVDSTLKIQPAKLEDSAVYLCASSLDYTSRLKQFFGPGTRLTVL.

This clone was found once. J is TRBJ1-1 and V is TRBV28; D call uncertain. This CDR3 comprises 12 residues. The germline V gene has CDR1 MDHEN and CDR2 SYDVKM. V was shortened by 5 bases and J by 5 bases, with 9 bases between the two germline ends. CDR3 sequence (DNA): TGTGCCAGCAGTGAGAAGCCTACTGAAGCTTTCTTT. The encoded protein is CASSEKPTEAFF.

The genes are TRBV19 and TRBJ1-3; 8 nucleotides match TRBD1. From germline, CDR1 is LNHDA and CDR2 SQIVND (reference sequence). The CDR3 has 17 residues. V was clipped by 5 bases and J by 4 bases; unmatched bases: 13. CDR3 in amino acids: CASSPKPLTGVGNTIYF. The CDR3 region has the DNA TGTGCCAGTAGTCCCAAACCACTGACAGGGGTCGGAAACACCATATATTTT.

The V call is TRBV10-2, the J call TRBJ2-1, with D possibly TRBD2 on 5 matching bases. With 3 bases removed from V and 9 bases from J, the gap between germline ends came to 12 bases. Germline CDR1 WSHSY, CDR2 SAAADI. The CDR3 is 13 amino acids. The CDR3 DNA reads TGCGCCAGCAGTGACGGAGGTTACGGTGAGCAGTTCTTC. This codes for CASSDGGYGEQFF.